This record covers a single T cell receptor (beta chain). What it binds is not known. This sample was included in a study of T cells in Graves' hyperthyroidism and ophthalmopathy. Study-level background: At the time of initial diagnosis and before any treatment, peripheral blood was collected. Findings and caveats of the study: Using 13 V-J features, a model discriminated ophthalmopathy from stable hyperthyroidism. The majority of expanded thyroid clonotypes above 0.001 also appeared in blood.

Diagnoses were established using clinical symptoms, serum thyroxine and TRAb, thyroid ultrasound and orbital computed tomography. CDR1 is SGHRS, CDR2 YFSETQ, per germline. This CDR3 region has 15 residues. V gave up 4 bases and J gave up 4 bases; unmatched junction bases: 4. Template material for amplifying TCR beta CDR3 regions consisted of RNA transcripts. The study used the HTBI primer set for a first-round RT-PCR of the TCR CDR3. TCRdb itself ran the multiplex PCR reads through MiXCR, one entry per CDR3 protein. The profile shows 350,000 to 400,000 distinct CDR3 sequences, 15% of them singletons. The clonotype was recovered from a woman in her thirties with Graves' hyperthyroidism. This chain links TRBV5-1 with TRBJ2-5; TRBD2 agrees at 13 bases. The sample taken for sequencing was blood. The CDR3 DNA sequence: TGCGCCAGCAGCACACTAGCGGGAGGGCGAGAGACCCAGTACTTC. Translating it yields CASSTLAGGRETQYF.